This TCR beta chain came from a study of shared clonotypes between healthy human individuals. This clone was seen a single time. Sequencing used immunoSEQ multiplex PCR; TCRdb keeps in-frame clones, though not all of them. The sample lists 950,000 to 1,300,000 clones, under 80% occurring once. The germline V gene has CDR1 SGHDT and CDR2 YYEEEE. V was pared by 1 base and J by 2 bases, with 7 bases between. The CDR3 is 13 residues long. The source of this sequence is a man aged 18 to 35 in good health. Specimen: memory CD4+ T cells sorted from blood. The subset denotes: CD45RA-negative fraction. The rearrangement links TRBV5-6 to TRBJ2-7; D remains unclear. The CDR3 region has the DNA TGTGCCAGCAGCTTGTCTGGAGCCTACGAGCAGTACTTC. It codes for CASSLSGAYEQYF. The full variable domain, rest sourced from reference TRBV5-6 and TRBJ2-7, is DAGVTQSPTHLIKTRGQQVTLRCSPKSGHDTVSWYQQALGQGPQFIFQYYEEEERQRGNFPDRFSGHQFPNYSSELNVNALLLGDSALYLCASSLSGAYEQYFGPGTRLTVT.